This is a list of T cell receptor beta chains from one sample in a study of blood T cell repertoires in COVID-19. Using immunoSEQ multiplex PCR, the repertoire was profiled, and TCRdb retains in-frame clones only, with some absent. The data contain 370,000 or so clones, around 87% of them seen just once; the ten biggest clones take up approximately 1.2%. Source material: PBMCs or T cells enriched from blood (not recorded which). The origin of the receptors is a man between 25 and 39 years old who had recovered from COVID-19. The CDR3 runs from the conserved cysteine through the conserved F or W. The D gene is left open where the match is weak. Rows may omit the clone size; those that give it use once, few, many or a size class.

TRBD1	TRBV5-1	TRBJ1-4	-	CASSLGSAGGHEKLFF	TGCGCCAGCAGCTTGGGGTCGGCAGGGGGACATGAAAAACTGTTTTTT
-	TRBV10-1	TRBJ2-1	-	CASSDLRQSPYNEQFF	TGCGCCAGCAGTGACCTCCGACAGTCGCCATACAATGAGCAGTTCTTC
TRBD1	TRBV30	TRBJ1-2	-	CAWGGTGAKDGYTF	TGTGCCTGGGGGGGGACAGGGGCGAAGGATGGCTACACCTTC
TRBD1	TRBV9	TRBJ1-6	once	CASSVEGQGNSPLHF	TGTGCCAGCAGCGTAGAGGGACAGGGTAATTCACCCCTCCACTTT
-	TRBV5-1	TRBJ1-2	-	CASSSGTTGPYGYTF	TGCGCCAGCAGCTCCGGGACTACGGGTCCCTATGGCTACACCTTC
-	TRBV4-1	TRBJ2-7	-	CASSQVADLREQYF	TGCGCCAGCAGCCAAGTGGCAGACCTGAGGGAGCAGTACTTC
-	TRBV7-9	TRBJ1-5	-	CASSPPEVGQPQHF	TGTGCCAGCAGCCCCCCGGAGGTCGGTCAGCCCCAGCATTTT
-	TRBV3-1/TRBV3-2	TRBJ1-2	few	CASSPRPGLLGEGYTF	TGTGCCAGCAGCCCGCGACCGGGTCTATTAGGCGAGGGCTACACCTTC
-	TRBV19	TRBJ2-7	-	CASSKNPYYEQYF	TGTGCCAGTAGTAAAAATCCTTACTACGAGCAGTACTTC
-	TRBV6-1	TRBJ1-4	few	CASSEAGGGGNEKLFF	TGTGCCAGCAGTGAAGCGGGAGGGGGAGGGAATGAAAAACTGTTTTTT
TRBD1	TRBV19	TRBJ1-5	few	CASTLDRISNQPQHF	TGTGCCAGTACCTTGGACAGGATAAGCAATCAGCCCCAGCATTTT
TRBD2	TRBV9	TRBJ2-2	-	CASSASGGGAGELFF	TGTGCCAGCAGCGCTAGCGGGGGCGGGGCCGGGGAGCTGTTTTTT
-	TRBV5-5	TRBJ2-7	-	CASSSGLLSRADEQYF	TGTGCCAGCAGCTCGGGACTTCTTTCCAGGGCCGACGAGCAGTACTTC
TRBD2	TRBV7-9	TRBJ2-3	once	CASSLAGTSGVKDTQYF	TGTGCCAGCAGCTTAGCCGGGACTAGCGGGGTTAAAGATACGCAGTATTTT
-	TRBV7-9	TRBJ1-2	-	CASSPNRGWGYTF	TGTGCCAGCAGCCCTAATCGGGGGTGGGGCTACACCTTC
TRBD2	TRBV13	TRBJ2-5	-	CASRGGGMETQYF	TGTGCCAGCAGGGGCGGGGGGATGGAGACCCAGTACTTC
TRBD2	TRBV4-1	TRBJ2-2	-	CASSPAGVLTGELFF	TGCGCCAGCAGCCCGGCGGGGGTGCTCACCGGGGAGCTGTTTTTT
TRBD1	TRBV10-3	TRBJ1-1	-	CAIRGTGDRTEAFF	TGTGCCATCAGAGGGACAGGGGATAGGACTGAAGCTTTCTTT
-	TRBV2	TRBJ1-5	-	CASSDSRARDQPQHF	TGTGCCAGCAGTGATTCCAGGGCAAGGGATCAGCCCCAGCATTTT
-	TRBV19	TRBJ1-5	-	CASSIGRGLNQPQHF	TGTGCCAGTAGTATAGGGCGGGGGTTAAATCAGCCCCAGCATTTT
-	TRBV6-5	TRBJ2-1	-	CASSYGGAYSYNEQFF	TGTGCCAGCAGTTACGGCGGGGCCTACTCCTACAATGAGCAGTTCTTC
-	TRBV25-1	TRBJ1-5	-	CASSERQEPQPQHF	TGTGCCAGCAGTGAACGACAGGAGCCTCAGCCCCAGCATTTT
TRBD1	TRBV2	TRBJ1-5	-	CASSSDRGLGQPQHF	TGTGCCAGCAGTTCGGACAGGGGGCTAGGTCAGCCCCAGCATTTT
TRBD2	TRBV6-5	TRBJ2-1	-	CASTTPGLAVNEQFF	TGTGCCAGCACCACACCGGGACTAGCGGTCAATGAGCAGTTCTTC
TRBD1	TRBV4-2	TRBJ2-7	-	CASSQDYTGAQYEQYF	TGTGCCAGCAGCCAAGATTACACAGGGGCCCAGTACGAGCAGTACTTC
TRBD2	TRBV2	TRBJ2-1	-	CASSDPRGTSGGFYEQFF	TGTGCCAGCAGTGATCCCCGAGGGACTAGCGGGGGTTTTTATGAGCAGTTCTTC
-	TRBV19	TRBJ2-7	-	CASSIYGSHEQYF	TGTGCCAGTAGTATATATGGGAGCCACGAGCAGTACTTC
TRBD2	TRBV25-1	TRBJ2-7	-	CASSTTSGAYEQYF	TGTGCCAGCAGTACGACTAGCGGGGCCTACGAGCAGTACTTC
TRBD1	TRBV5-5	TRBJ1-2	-	CASSQYRGDDGYTF	TGTGCCAGCAGCCAATACAGGGGAGACGATGGCTACACCTTC
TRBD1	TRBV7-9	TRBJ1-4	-	CASQARDSNEKLFF	TGTGCCAGCCAAGCCAGGGACAGTAATGAAAAACTGTTTTTT
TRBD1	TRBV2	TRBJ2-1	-	CASNRDRNEQFF	TGTGCCAGCAACCGGGACAGAAATGAGCAGTTCTTC
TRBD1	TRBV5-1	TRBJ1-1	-	CASTRTGLNTEAFF	TGCGCCAGCACCCGGACAGGGTTGAACACTGAAGCTTTCTTT
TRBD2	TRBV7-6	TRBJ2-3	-	CASSLEYNGGGGTDTQYF	TGTGCCAGCAGCTTAGAATATAACGGGGGGGGCGGCACAGATACGCAGTATTTT
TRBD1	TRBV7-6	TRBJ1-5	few	CASSRTGDQPQHF	TGTGCCAGCTCGCGGACAGGGGATCAGCCCCAGCATTTT
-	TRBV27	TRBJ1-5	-	CASSSLTQNQPQHF	TGTGCCAGCAGTTCCCTGACACAAAATCAGCCCCAGCATTTT
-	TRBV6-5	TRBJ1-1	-	CASKNAGVGNTEAFF	TGTGCCAGCAAAAATGCCGGGGTGGGGAACACTGAAGCTTTCTTT
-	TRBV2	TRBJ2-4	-	CASSERDIQYF	TGTGCCAGCTCTGAGAGGGACATTCAGTACTTC
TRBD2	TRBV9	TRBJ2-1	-	CASSAGMGLAGNEQFF	TGTGCCAGCAGCGCCGGGATGGGACTAGCGGGGAATGAGCAGTTCTTC
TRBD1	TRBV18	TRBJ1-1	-	CASSPLGGAAFF	TGTGCCAGCTCACCCTTAGGGGGCGCGGCTTTCTTT
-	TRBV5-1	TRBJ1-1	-	CASSLEEGVTEAFF	TGCGCCAGCAGCTTGGAAGAGGGAGTCACTGAAGCTTTCTTT
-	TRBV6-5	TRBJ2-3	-	CASSRPTDTQYF	TGTGCCAGCAGCCGTCCCACAGATACGCAGTATTTT
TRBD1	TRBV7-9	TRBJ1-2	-	CASIKPTGGTF	TGTGCCAGCATTAAACCAACAGGGGGCACCTTC
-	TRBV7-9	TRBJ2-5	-	CASSLEGVVQETQYF	TGTGCCAGCAGCTTAGAAGGGGTGGTCCAAGAGACCCAGTACTTC
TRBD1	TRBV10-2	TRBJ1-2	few	CASSRDSYGYTF	TGCGCCAGCAGTCGGGACAGCTATGGCTACACCTTC
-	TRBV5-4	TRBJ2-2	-	CASSDLGTPNTGELFF	TGTGCCAGCAGCGATCTCGGGACTCCGAACACCGGGGAGCTGTTTTTT
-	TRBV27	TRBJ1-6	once	CASRSAPQVPLHF	TGTGCCAGCCGGTCTGCCCCCCAGGTGCCCCTCCACTTT
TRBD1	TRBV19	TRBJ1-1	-	CASSSTGGTEAFF	TGTGCCAGTAGTTCAACAGGGGGCACTGAAGCTTTCTTT